A selection of T cell receptor beta chains follows, all from one sample in a study of cytomegalovirus exposure and HLA in healthy donors. Using immunoSEQ multiplex PCR, the repertoire was profiled, and TCRdb retains in-frame clones only, with some absent. The sample has a few hundred thousand clones, roughly 85% seen once. The sample taken for sequencing was PBMCs. Receptors originate from a young man in good health and CMV-seronegative. CDR3s include the opening cysteine and the closing phenylalanine or tryptophan. Each record gives: D gene, J gene, V gene, clone size, CDR3 DNA, CDR3 protein. A D gene is named only where the DNA matches it firmly. Rows may omit the clone size; those that give it use once, few, many or a size class.

D gene: NA; J gene: TRBJ2-1; V gene: TRBV6-5; clone size: once; CDR3 DNA: TGTGCCAGCAGTTACCGAGGACAGTTTGAGCAGTTCTTC; CDR3 protein: CASSYRGQFEQFF
D gene: NA; J gene: TRBJ1-5; V gene: TRBV7-2; clone size: NA; CDR3 DNA: TGTGCCAGCAGCTCAGGATGGGCTCAGCATTTT; CDR3 protein: CASSSGWAQHF
D gene: TRBD2; J gene: TRBJ2-7; V gene: TRBV6-6; clone size: NA; CDR3 DNA: TGTGCCAGCAGTTTCCCTAGCGGGAGGTCCCTCTACGAGCAGTACTTC; CDR3 protein: CASSFPSGRSLYEQYF
D gene: TRBD1; J gene: TRBJ1-1; V gene: TRBV18; clone size: NA; CDR3 DNA: TGTGCCAGCTCCCGGGACAGGGGCGGAAACACTGAAGCTTTCTTT; CDR3 protein: CASSRDRGGNTEAFF
D gene: NA; J gene: TRBJ1-1; V gene: TRBV21-1; clone size: NA; CDR3 DNA: TGTGCCAGCAGCTCTCGTAAGGGGCCCAGGGGTGGAGCTTTCTTT; CDR3 protein: CASSSRKGPRGGAFF
D gene: TRBD1; J gene: TRBJ2-3; V gene: TRBV18; clone size: NA; CDR3 DNA: TGTGCCAGCTCGCCCCCCGGGACAGGGGGCTTAGATACGCAGTATTTT; CDR3 protein: CASSPPGTGGLDTQYF
D gene: NA; J gene: TRBJ2-7; V gene: TRBV21-1; clone size: NA; CDR3 DNA: TGTGCCAAATACAGACTAGCGGGAGTAGGGCAGTACTTC; CDR3 protein: CAKYRLAGVGQYF
D gene: TRBD1; J gene: TRBJ1-1; V gene: TRBV7-9; clone size: NA; CDR3 DNA: TGTGCCAGCAGCGGGACAGGGGAGGGTCCTGCGCGGACTGAAGCTTTCTTT; CDR3 protein: CASSGTGEGPARTEAFF
D gene: NA; J gene: TRBJ2-3; V gene: TRBV5-1; clone size: NA; CDR3 DNA: TGCGCCAGCAGCTTGGACAGCTCAAGCACAGATACGCAGTATTTT; CDR3 protein: CASSLDSSSTDTQYF
D gene: TRBD1; J gene: TRBJ1-1; V gene: TRBV18; clone size: NA; CDR3 DNA: TGTGCCAGCTCCGGACAGGGGACGGGTGAAGCTTTCTTT; CDR3 protein: CASSGQGTGEAFF
D gene: TRBD1; J gene: TRBJ1-2; V gene: TRBV6-5; clone size: NA; CDR3 DNA: TGTGCCACATACAAGACAGGGGGCCGTGGCTACACCTTC; CDR3 protein: CATYKTGGRGYTF
D gene: NA; J gene: TRBJ2-7; V gene: TRBV6-5; clone size: NA; CDR3 DNA: TGTGCCAGCAGCCTCTCGACAGTGCTTGCCTACGAGCAGTACTTC; CDR3 protein: CASSLSTVLAYEQYF
D gene: NA; J gene: TRBJ2-7; V gene: TRBV11-1; clone size: NA; CDR3 DNA: TGTGCCAGCAGCTTAACAGGGATGGGCCTGTACGAGCAGTACTTC; CDR3 protein: CASSLTGMGLYEQYF
D gene: TRBD1; J gene: TRBJ1-5; V gene: TRBV19; clone size: NA; CDR3 DNA: TGTGCCAGTAGTATAGATCGTCGACAGGGATACGATCAGCCCCAGCATTTT; CDR3 protein: CASSIDRRQGYDQPQHF
D gene: TRBD1; J gene: TRBJ1-2; V gene: TRBV27; clone size: NA; CDR3 DNA: TGTGCCAGTACAGGGGGTAATGGCTACACCTTC; CDR3 protein: CASTGGNGYTF
D gene: NA; J gene: TRBJ2-1; V gene: TRBV30; clone size: once; CDR3 DNA: TGTGCCTTTGAAGTCTCCGGGGGTTTACACAATGAGCAGTTCTTC; CDR3 protein: CAFEVSGGLHNEQFF
D gene: TRBD2; J gene: TRBJ2-7; V gene: TRBV5-1; clone size: NA; CDR3 DNA: TGCGCCAGCAGCTTGGGGACTAGCGGGTCCCACGAGCAGTACTTC; CDR3 protein: CASSLGTSGSHEQYF
D gene: TRBD1; J gene: TRBJ1-3; V gene: TRBV5-5; clone size: NA; CDR3 DNA: TGTGCCAGCAGCCCCACCGCGACAGGGGGCACCTGGAACACCATATATTTT; CDR3 protein: CASSPTATGGTWNTIYF
D gene: TRBD1; J gene: TRBJ2-7; V gene: TRBV10-3; clone size: NA; CDR3 DNA: TGTGCCATCAGTGATGGGACAGGACTGACCTACGAGCAGTACTTC; CDR3 protein: CAISDGTGLTYEQYF
D gene: TRBD1; J gene: TRBJ2-4; V gene: TRBV9; clone size: NA; CDR3 DNA: TGTGCCAGCAGCGTAACAGGGGGAAACATTCAGTACTTC; CDR3 protein: CASSVTGGNIQYF
D gene: TRBD2; J gene: TRBJ2-3; V gene: TRBV7-2; clone size: NA; CDR3 DNA: TGTGCCAGCAGCTCAAAACTAGCGGGGGACCCCACAGATACGCAGTATTTT; CDR3 protein: CASSSKLAGDPTDTQYF
D gene: NA; J gene: TRBJ2-7; V gene: TRBV7-8; clone size: NA; CDR3 DNA: TGTGCCAGCAGCTTTTTGCAGGGCTCCTACGAGCAGTACTTC; CDR3 protein: CASSFLQGSYEQYF
D gene: TRBD1; J gene: TRBJ2-1; V gene: TRBV27; clone size: NA; CDR3 DNA: TGTGCCAGCAGTTTAAGCAGGGGGCCCTCCTACAATGAGCAGTTCTTC; CDR3 protein: CASSLSRGPSYNEQFF
D gene: NA; J gene: TRBJ2-7; V gene: TRBV11-2; clone size: NA; CDR3 DNA: TGTGCCAGCAGCGTAGGGCGTGGGAGGACCTACGAGCAGTACTTC; CDR3 protein: CASSVGRGRTYEQYF
D gene: NA; J gene: TRBJ2-1; V gene: TRBV18; clone size: NA; CDR3 DNA: TGTGCCAGCTCACCATTTGCCGACTCCATCAATGAGCAGTTCTTC; CDR3 protein: CASSPFADSINEQFF
D gene: TRBD2; J gene: TRBJ2-2; V gene: TRBV7-3; clone size: NA; CDR3 DNA: TGTGCCAGCAGCTTAACTTCCGGACTAGCGGGCACCGGGGAGCTGTTTTTT; CDR3 protein: CASSLTSGLAGTGELFF
D gene: TRBD1; J gene: TRBJ1-1; V gene: TRBV11-3; clone size: NA; CDR3 DNA: TGTGCCAGCAGGTACCGGGACAGGGGCCTAACCATGAACACTGAAGCTTTCTTT; CDR3 protein: CASRYRDRGLTMNTEAFF
D gene: TRBD2; J gene: TRBJ2-4; V gene: TRBV7-6; clone size: NA; CDR3 DNA: TGTGCCAGCAGCTTACCTAGCGGGGACGCCAAAAACATTCAGTACTTC; CDR3 protein: CASSLPSGDAKNIQYF
D gene: NA; J gene: TRBJ2-2; V gene: TRBV6-5; clone size: NA; CDR3 DNA: TGTGCCAGCAGACCCAGTACAGGGAACACCGGGGAGCTGTTTTTT; CDR3 protein: CASRPSTGNTGELFF
D gene: TRBD1; J gene: TRBJ2-1; V gene: TRBV18; clone size: NA; CDR3 DNA: TGTGCCAGCTCACCTCAGACAGGGGATAACAATGAGCAGTTCTTC; CDR3 protein: CASSPQTGDNNEQFF
D gene: NA; J gene: TRBJ1-4; V gene: TRBV19; clone size: NA; CDR3 DNA: TGTGCCAGTAGTATCGGGGGGACCCGACGGGAAAAACTGTTTTTT; CDR3 protein: CASSIGGTRREKLFF
D gene: TRBD1; J gene: TRBJ2-5; V gene: TRBV7-2; clone size: NA; CDR3 DNA: TGTGCCAGCAGCACCCGACAGGGTAAAGAGACCCAGTACTTC; CDR3 protein: CASSTRQGKETQYF
D gene: NA; J gene: TRBJ1-4; V gene: TRBV7-9; clone size: few; CDR3 DNA: TGTGCCAGCAGCTTAGCCCAGGGTAGAGGTGAAAAACTGTTTTTT; CDR3 protein: CASSLAQGRGEKLFF
D gene: NA; J gene: TRBJ2-3; V gene: TRBV6-1; clone size: NA; CDR3 DNA: TGTGCCAGCAGCTGGGCACAAGATAGCACAGATACGCAGTATTTT; CDR3 protein: CASSWAQDSTDTQYF
D gene: TRBD1; J gene: TRBJ2-3; V gene: TRBV19; clone size: NA; CDR3 DNA: TGTGCCAGTAGTCCGGGACAGGCGGCAGATACGCAGTATTTT; CDR3 protein: CASSPGQAADTQYF
D gene: NA; J gene: TRBJ1-2; V gene: TRBV20-1; clone size: NA; CDR3 DNA: TGCAGTGCTAGAGACGACGGACAGAACTATTTC; CDR3 protein: CSARDDGQNYF
D gene: NA; J gene: TRBJ1-1; V gene: TRBV11-3; clone size: NA; CDR3 DNA: TGTGCCAGCAGCTTAGAAGGGGAAGACAGACGGTGGACTGAAGCTTTCTTT; CDR3 protein: CASSLEGEDRRWTEAFF
D gene: TRBD2; J gene: TRBJ2-7; V gene: TRBV7-2; clone size: NA; CDR3 DNA: TGTGCCAGCAGCTTAATTGGAGCGGGAGGATCCTACGAGCAGTACTTC; CDR3 protein: CASSLIGAGGSYEQYF
D gene: TRBD1; J gene: TRBJ1-4; V gene: TRBV28; clone size: NA; CDR3 DNA: TGTGCCAGCAGTCGGACAGGGAGTCGCGAAAAACTGTTTTTT; CDR3 protein: CASSRTGSREKLFF
D gene: TRBD1; J gene: TRBJ2-3; V gene: TRBV30; clone size: few; CDR3 DNA: TGTGCCTGGAGTGGGGACAGGTCCCCAGATACGCAGTATTTT; CDR3 protein: CAWSGDRSPDTQYF
D gene: NA; J gene: TRBJ1-1; V gene: TRBV5-8; clone size: NA; CDR3 DNA: TGTGCCAGCAGCTTGTTCAGGGGATCTGAAGCTTTCTTT; CDR3 protein: CASSLFRGSEAFF